A single sample is the source of the 23 T cell receptor beta chains below, sequenced in a study of T cell changes during pregnancy in multiple sclerosis. Assay: immunoSEQ multiplex PCR; the TCRdb copy retains only in-frame clones and omits some. There are about 46,000 clones in the sample; 92% occur only once, and about 0.36% lies in the top ten. The material sequenced was CD4+ T cells from peripheral blood mononuclear cells, taken in the second trimester of pregnancy. These receptors originate from a female donor in good health, enrolled as a control in a pregnancy study.

The chain recombines TRBV30 with TRBJ2-6; maybe TRBD1 (6 bases). Germline V gene sequence: CDR1 GTSNPN, CDR2 SVGIG (reference sequence). The CDR3 is 17 amino acids. V gave up 4 bases and J gave up 0 bases, with 16 bases separating them. The CDR3 DNA sequence: TGTGCCTGGAAGAGGACAGAGCCACTCTCTGGGGCCAACGTCCTGACTTTC. Translated, it gives CAWKRTEPLSGANVLTF.

The rearrangement links TRBV10-3 to TRBJ2-3; the match to TRBD2 covers 9 bases. The CDR3 sequence is 17 residues long. With V trimmed by 0 bases and J by 2 bases, 6 bases remained unmatched. Germline V lookup: CDR1 ENHRY, CDR2 SYGVKD. The chain's CDR3 is CAISESRRGGVTDTQYF. The CDR3 DNA follows: TGTGCCATCAGTGAGTCGCGGCGGGGGGGCGTCACAGATACGCAGTATTTT.

This chain links TRBV5-8 with TRBJ2-2; maybe TRBD1 (6 bases). Germline-derived CDR1 and CDR2 are SGHTS and YDEGEE. The CDR3 runs 16 residues. Trimming stripped 1 base from V and 1 base from J, with 11 bases between. The CDR3 nucleotides read TGTGCCAGCAGCTTGTATGAGGACAGGAACACCGGGGAGCTGTTTTTT. Protein product: CASSLYEDRNTGELFF.

This sequence joins TRBV6-4 and TRBJ2-2; perhaps TRBD2 as D (6 bases). This CDR3 is built from 18 residues. Deletions cut 2 bases from V and 2 bases from J, with 18 bases between. Per the germline V gene, CDR1 is MRHNA and CDR2 is SNTAGT. As DNA, the CDR3 is TGTGCCAGCAGTGACCGGTGGGGGGTCCTACCTAACACCGGGGAGCTGTTTTTT. Amino acid sequence: CASSDRWGVLPNTGELFF.

The gene calls are TRBV5-6 and TRBJ2-5; D remains unclear. CDR1 and CDR2 (germline): SGHDT, YYEEEE. This CDR3 spans 12 amino acids. V was trimmed by 0 bases and J by 3 bases, leaving 3 bases between them. The CDR3: CASSLAEETQYF. In DNA, the CDR3 is TGTGCCAGCAGCTTGGCCGAAGAGACCCAGTACTTC.

In this sample, this clone turned up once. The chain employs TRBV12-5 and TRBJ1-2; 7 bases line up with TRBD1. CDR1 and CDR2 from the germline V gene are LGHNT and FRNRAP. The V and J ends lost 5 bases and 8 bases, in that order; junction bases with no gene match: 11. This CDR3 contains 14 residues. The CDR3 DNA sequence: TGTGCTAGTGGTCCTATCGCCGGGACAGAAGGCTACACCTTC. This gives the protein CASGPIAGTEGYTF.

This rearrangement joins TRBV11-3 to TRBJ2-5; D perhaps matches TRBD2 (5 bases). The J call is doubtful: the DNA matches TRBJ2-7 better. The CDR3 spans 13 residues. The germline gives CDR1 SGHNT, CDR2 YENEEA. The CDR3: CASSSYSGYEQYF. DNA for the CDR3: TGTGCCAGCAGCTCCTACAGCGGATACGAGCAGTACTTC.

The chain joins TRBV5-1 to TRBJ1-2, with TRBD1 matching over 8 bases. This CDR3 contains 13 residues. From germline, CDR1 is SGHRS and CDR2 YFSETQ. Germline trimming cut 4 bases from V and 2 bases from J; bases unmatched to any gene: 1. CDR3 in DNA: TGCGCCAGCAGCGGACAGGGCAACTATGGCTACACCTTC. Its protein is CASSGQGNYGYTF.

The CDR3: CASSWTSGREIEQYF. In nucleotides, the CDR3 is TGTGCCAGCAGCTGGACTAGCGGGCGCGAGATCGAGCAGTACTTC. The chain is built from TRBV11-2 and TRBJ2-7; 11 bases match TRBD2. The germline V gene has CDR1 SGHAT and CDR2 FQNNGV. The CDR3 totals 15 residues. Trimming cost V 4 bases and J 6 bases; bases outside gene matches: 8.

The chain recombines TRBV4-2 with TRBJ1-2; TRBD1 agrees at 9 bases. This CDR3 is 17 amino acids long. V was clipped by 0 bases and J by 4 bases; unmatched bases: 9. CDR1 is LGHNA, CDR2 YNFKEQ, per germline. The CDR3 sequence is CASSQDLRGQGIYGYTF. DNA for the CDR3: TGTGCCAGCAGCCAAGATCTTCGGGGACAGGGCATCTATGGCTACACCTTC.

This clone appeared a single time. The chain joins TRBV5-5 to TRBJ2-3, with 8 bases identical to TRBD1. The trim removed 4 bases at V and 0 bases at J, leaving 4 bases unmatched. Germline values: CDR1 SGHKS, CDR2 YYEKEE (reference sequence). The CDR3 is made up of 15 amino acids. DNA for the CDR3: TGTGCCAGCAGCCCCGGGGACAGGAGCACAGATACGCAGTATTTT. Encoded protein: CASSPGDRSTDTQYF. The full variable domain, in which reference TRBV5-5 and TRBJ2-3 provide the parts outside the CDR3, is DAGVTQSPTHLIKTRGQQVTLRCSPISGHKSVSWYQQVLGQGPQFIFQYYEKEERGRGNFPDRFSARQFPNYSSELNVNALLLGDSALYLCASSPGDRSTDTQYFGPGTRLTVL.

This clone was detected only once. The genes are TRBV19 and TRBJ1-5, with 7 bases identical to TRBD1. Germline V gives CDR1 LNHDA, CDR2 SQIVND (reference sequence). The CDR3 sequence is 15 residues long. V shed 8 bases and J 1 base; nucleotides not matched to a gene: 8. In DNA, the CDR3 is TGTGCCAGTTGGAGGGGGCCAGGAAGCAATCAGCCCCAGCATTTT. As protein: CASWRGPGSNQPQHF. Full variable domain (rest looked up from reference TRBV19 and TRBJ1-5): DGGITQSPKYLFRKEGQNVTLSCEQNLNHDAMYWYRQDPGQGLRLIYYSQIVNDFQKGDIAEGYSVSREKKESFPLTVTSAQKNPTAFYLCASWRGPGSNQPQHFGDGTRLSIL.

This sequence joins TRBV18 and TRBJ2-2; D unresolved. V lost 2 bases and J 7 bases, leaving 8 bases between the germline ends. The CDR3 is made up of 13 amino acids. Germline-derived CDR1 and CDR2 are KGHSH and LQKENI. CDR3 loop: CASSPIYGGELFF. The CDR3 bases are TGTGCCAGCTCACCAATCTACGGCGGGGAGCTGTTTTTT.

The chain carries TRBV7-9 and TRBJ2-2; the D is unclear. CDR3 length: 14 amino acids. The V end was cut by 1 base, the J end by 6 bases, with 9 bases between. Per the germline V gene, CDR1 is SEHNR and CDR2 is FQNEAQ (reference sequence). This chain's CDR3 is CASSLGGQAGELFF. The CDR3 nucleotides read TGTGCCAGCAGCTTAGGAGGTCAAGCCGGGGAGCTGTTTTTT.

The chain couples TRBV7-2 to TRBJ2-3, with D possibly matching TRBD2 (6 bases). Germline V gives CDR1 SGHTA, CDR2 FQGNSA. CDR3 length: 15 residues. The V and J ends lost 7 bases and 6 bases respectively, with 20 bases between them. CDR3 bases: TGTGCCAGCACCCTTACGCGGGGCTGGCAGGATACGCAGTATTTT. Translation gives CASTLTRGWQDTQYF.

The chain recombines TRBV18 with TRBJ1-2; D uncertain. The germline V gene encodes CDR1 KGHSH and CDR2 LQKENI. The CDR3 covers 13 residues. The ends were cut back, 6 bases at V and 8 bases at J, with 16 bases in the middle. CDR3 region: CASSPPGEYGYTF. The CDR3 DNA reads as TGTGCCAGCTCTCCCCCCGGGGAGTACGGCTACACCTTC.

This chain connects TRBV6-5 to TRBJ2-7, with a tentative D call TRBD1 (5 bases). Per germline, CDR1 MNHEY and CDR2 SVGAGI. V shed 6 bases and J shed 11 bases, with 14 bases lying between them. CDR3 length: 11 amino acids. The CDR3 DNA is TGTGCCAGCAGAAACACAGGATTGGAGTACTTC. This translates into CASRNTGLEYF.

This chain uses TRBV15 with TRBJ2-2, with 9 bases that match TRBD2. The CDR3 is 17 amino acids. CDR1 and CDR2 from the germline V gene are LNHNV and YYDKDF (reference sequence). V shed 5 bases and J 2 bases; nucleotides not matched to a gene: 9. CDR3 sequence reads: CATSGKRGALNTGELFF. The DNA for the CDR3 is TGTGCCACCAGCGGGAAGCGGGGGGCCCTCAACACCGGGGAGCTGTTTTTT.

The chain recombines TRBV5-1 with TRBJ2-3; 9 nucleotides match TRBD2. J was trimmed by 5 bases and V by 1 base; bases with no gene match: 5. CDR3 length: 15 amino acids. CDR1 is SGHRS and CDR2 is YFSETQ in the germline V gene. CDR3 sequence: CASSLRVAGEDTQYF. DNA for the CDR3: TGCGCCAGCAGCTTGAGGGTAGCGGGGGAAGATACGCAGTATTTT. The full variable domain, rest sourced from reference TRBV5-1 and TRBJ2-3, is KAGVTQTPRYLIKTRGQQVTLSCSPISGHRSVSWYQQTPGQGLQFLFEYFSETQRNKGNFPGRFSGRQFSNSRSEMNVSTLELGDSALYLCASSLRVAGEDTQYFGPGTRLTVL.

This chain uses TRBV7-2 with TRBJ2-6, with D perhaps matching TRBD2 (5 bases). CDR1 is SGHTA and CDR2 is FQGNSA in the germline V gene. This CDR3 contains 15 residues. Trimming pared 5 bases from V and 1 base from J, leaving 9 bases between. This CDR3 is CASSEDFSGANVLTF. The CDR3 DNA follows: TGTGCCAGCAGCGAGGACTTTTCTGGGGCCAACGTCCTGACTTTC. Combining the CDR3 with reference TRBV7-2 and TRBJ2-6 gives the whole variable domain GAGVSQSPSNKVTEKGKDVELRCDPISGHTALYWYRQSLGQGLEFLIYFQGNSAPDKSGLPSDRFSAERTGGSVSTLTIQRTQQEDSAVYLCASSEDFSGANVLTFGAGSRLTVL.

The chain combines TRBV10-3 with TRBJ1-2; perhaps TRBD1 as D (6 bases). Germline V CDR1 and CDR2: ENHRY, SYGVKD. This CDR3 is 15 amino acids long. Trimming removed 3 bases from V and 4 bases from J, with 15 bases in between. In DNA form, the CDR3 reads TGTGCCATCAGTGAATCGGCAGGGGACACCTATGGCTACACCTTC. Amino acids: CAISESAGDTYGYTF.

This chain uses TRBV19 with TRBJ1-1; D is possibly TRBD1 (5 bases). In germline, CDR1 is LNHDA, CDR2 SQIVND (reference sequence). The CDR3 spans 16 residues. Between the trimmed V and J ends, which lost 6 bases and 4 bases, there was a span of 21 bases. Here the CDR3 reads CASRVLHTRVGTEAFF. CDR3 bases: TGTGCCAGTAGAGTCCTACACACCAGGGTGGGCACTGAAGCTTTCTTT.

V and J are TRBV10-2 and TRBJ1-1, with D tentatively TRBD1 (6 bases). Between the trimmed V and J ends, which lost 5 bases and 1 base, there was a span of 14 bases. CDR3 length: 15 residues. Germline values: CDR1 WSHSY, CDR2 SAAADI. The CDR3 protein is CASSSQGVGNTEAFF. In DNA, the CDR3 is TGCGCCAGCAGTTCACAGGGAGTCGGGAACACTGAAGCTTTCTTT.